The T cell receptor beta chain described here comes from a study of blood T cell repertoires in COVID-19. On the study more broadly: COVID-19 samples from acute and convalescent phases originated in the United States, Italy and Spain. Sources were T cells, B-cell-depleted T cells, or PBMCs; the material itself was cDNA or gDNA.

Study members were between about 18 and 100 years old and lived in 20 to 30 US regions. Cohort assignment relied on participant-reported clinical history. CDR3 size: 12 residues. Germline V lookup: CDR1 SEHNR, CDR2 FQNEAQ (reference sequence). V trimming: 8 bases; J trimming: 1 base; junction bases outside the gene matches: 2. Data came from immunoSEQ multiplex PCR; TCRdb stores just in-frame clones and leaves some out. The sample contains approximately 170,000 clones, 84% of which appear only once. This TCR was sampled from a man aged 50 to 60 who had recovered from COVID-19. The chain couples TRBV7-9 to TRBJ2-7; 7 bases match TRBD2. Specimen: PBMCs or T cells enriched from blood (not recorded which). The CDR3 protein is CASGGESYEQYF. The CDR3 DNA reads TGTGCCAGCGGGGGGGAGTCCTACGAGCAGTACTTC.